This T cell receptor beta chain emerged from a study of T cell changes during pregnancy in multiple sclerosis. This CDR3 has 11 residues. Here immunoSEQ multiplex PCR was the method, and the copy in TCRdb shows in-frame clones only, minus some. The data show about 36,000 clones, about nine tenths seen once. The chain has TRBV21-1 and TRBJ2-7; the table's D call, TRBD1, was not checked against the DNA. TRBV21-1 constitutes a pseudogene. The source was CD4+ T cells from peripheral blood mononuclear cells, collected in the second trimester of pregnancy. This sequence was found in a female donor in good health, enrolled as a control in a pregnancy study. CDR3 in amino acids: CASSKSNEQYF. The CDR3, as DNA: TGTGCCAGCAGCAAATCAAACGAGCAGTACTTC.